This entry lists 3 T cell receptor beta chains sequenced from one sample in a study of T cell responses to AZD1222 COVID-19 vaccine. Data came from immunoSEQ multiplex PCR; TCRdb stores just in-frame clones and leaves some out. The sample carries 99,000 or so clones, roughly 86% recorded once. The sequencing here drew on peripheral blood, taken 28 days after the second dose of the MenACWY control vaccine. The receptors were sampled from an adult who received the MenACWY meningococcal vaccine as a control.

This rearrangement joins TRBV11-2 to TRBJ1-6; 7 bases are a match to TRBD1. The V and J ends lost 2 bases and 7 bases, in that order; junction bases with no gene match: 2. Germline V gene sequence: CDR1 SGHAT, CDR2 FQNNGV. The CDR3 has 14 amino acids. CDR3 sequence (DNA): TGTGCCAGCAGCTTAACGACAGGGAATTCACCCCTCCACTTT. The encoded protein is CASSLTTGNSPLHF.

The chain carries TRBV7-2 and TRBJ1-4, with 7 bases aligning to TRBD1. This CDR3 comprises 15 residues. Germline trimming cut 0 bases from V and 4 bases from J; bases unmatched to any gene: 2. CDR1 is SGHTA, CDR2 FQGNSA, per germline. The CDR3 region is CASSLAGQLNEKLFF. The CDR3 bases are TGTGCCAGCAGCTTAGCGGGACAGCTTAATGAAAAACTGTTTTTT.

The chain links TRBV28 to TRBJ2-7; 9 nucleotides match TRBD1. This CDR3 has 14 residues. Per germline, CDR1 MDHEN and CDR2 SYDVKM. Losses at the gene ends were 5 bases for V and 4 bases for J; bases not matched to a gene: 6. The CDR3 protein is CASSLTQGAYEQYF. The CDR3 region has the DNA TGTGCCAGCAGTCTGACACAGGGGGCTTACGAGCAGTACTTC. Full variable domain (remainder filled in from reference TRBV28 and TRBJ2-7): DVKVTQSSRYLVKRTGEKVFLECVQDMDHENMFWYRQDPGLGLRLIYFSYDVKMKEKGDIPEGYSVSREKKERFSLILESASTNQTSMYLCASSLTQGAYEQYFGPGTRLTVT.